This TCR beta chain came from a study of shared clonotypes between healthy human individuals. Overall study findings and caveats: Clonotypes that were shared across a handful of donors made up approximately 5% of naive CD4 clonotypes.

The CDR3 consists of 14 residues. After removal of 3 bases from V and 5 bases from J, the junction contained 2 bases not matched to a gene. Germline loops: CDR1 MNHEY, CDR2 SMNVEV (reference sequence). This was a deep-level run. Method: immunoSEQ multiplex PCR; TCRdb's copy keeps in-frame clones and lacks some. The table has some 630,000 clones, about 95% seen once. CD45RO-negative cells were positively selected for CCR7, leaving out terminally differentiated effector memory CD45RA+ cells. Within Nashville, Tennessee resided all donors, each a Caucasian adult. Regarding this clone: The target antigen is unknown.

The rearrangement uses TRBV27 and TRBJ2-1; 9 bases line up with TRBD2. The receptor was derived from a woman in her 30s in good health. The sequenced sample consisted of naive CD8+ T cells sorted from blood. The CDR3 is CASSLIAGDNEQFF. The CDR3 DNA sequence: TGTGCCAGCAGTTTGATAGCGGGGGACAATGAGCAGTTCTTC.